These 29 T cell receptor beta chains were all obtained from the same sample, sequenced in a study of Ad26.COV2.S vaccination and SARS-CoV-2 variants. Clones were sequenced by immunoSEQ multiplex PCR, and TCRdb holds only the in-frame ones, with some missing. Here the sample spans roughly 400,000 clones, roughly 90% being singletons. Treatment described: about 20 received Ad26.COV2.S at low or high dose, single or two shots; 5 received placebo; per-sample allocation not given. Day 63 after the first vaccine or placebo injection was the time point for sampling. The sequencing used peripheral blood, collected in a trial of Ad26.COV2.S vaccine versus placebo. The receptors shown here come from a person aged 18 to 59 who received the Ad26.COV2.S COVID-19 vaccine or a placebo.

The rearrangement links TRBV11-3 to TRBJ2-7, with 7 positions matching TRBD1. CDR3 length: 15 residues. V gave up 3 bases and J gave up 2 bases; unmatched junction bases: 7. Per germline, CDR1 SGHNT and CDR2 YENEEA. Written as DNA, the CDR3 is TGTGCCAGCAGCTTCCCACAGGGGTTCGCCTACGAGCAGTACTTC. Translation gives CASSFPQGFAYEQYF.

V and J are TRBV19 and TRBJ1-4, with D perhaps matching TRBD1 (5 bases). V was clipped by 3 bases and J by 8 bases, with 16 bases between them. The V gene's germline CDR1 is LNHDA and CDR2 SQIVND (reference sequence). CDR3 length equals 15 residues. The CDR3 DNA reads as TGTGCCAGTAGTATCATGGGGGGATCCTCAGAAAAACTGTTTTTT. Protein sequence: CASSIMGGSSEKLFF.

The gene calls are TRBV5-5 and TRBJ2-6, with a weak D call TRBD2 (5 bases). CDR1 SGHKS and CDR2 YYEKEE come from the germline V gene (reference sequence). With 4 bases removed from V and 1 base from J, the gap between germline ends came to 9 bases. The CDR3 has 15 amino acids. The CDR3, as DNA: TGTGCCAGCAGCCCCAGGACTTCTGGGGCCAACGTCCTGACTTTC. This encodes CASSPRTSGANVLTF.

This chain uses TRBV6-5 with TRBJ1-2; 12 bases fit TRBD1. V was clipped by 0 bases and J by 6 bases; unmatched bases: 2. The CDR3 loop spans 15 amino acids. Germline assignment: CDR1 MNHEY and CDR2 SVGAGI. CDR3 amino acids: CASSYSGQGANGYTF. The CDR3 DNA reads as TGTGCCAGCAGTTACTCGGGACAGGGGGCGAATGGCTACACCTTC.

The V call is TRBV7-9, the J call TRBJ2-1; unclear D gene. Trimming removed 2 bases at V and 6 bases at J, with 11 bases between. In germline, CDR1 is SEHNR, CDR2 FQNEAQ (reference sequence). The CDR3 spans 14 residues. Written as DNA, the CDR3 is TGTGCCAGCAGCTTATCAGTTGGGTTCAATGAGCAGTTCTTC. Its translation: CASSLSVGFNEQFF.

The chain employs TRBV21-1 and TRBJ2-7; the table's D call, TRBD1, has no DNA check behind it. TRBV21-1 has pseudogene status. The CDR3 is 16 amino acids. The CDR3 protein is CASRKQRTAPLYEQYF. CDR3 DNA sequence: TGTGCCAGCAGAAAACAACGGACAGCACCTCTCTACGAGCAGTACTTC.

J is TRBJ1-5 and V is TRBV5-5; unclear D gene. This CDR3 has 15 residues. V was trimmed by 0 bases and J by 0 bases, leaving 7 bases between them. Germline V gene data show CDR1 as SGHKS and CDR2 as YYEKEE (reference sequence). Here the CDR3 reads CASSLVGNSNQPQHF. CDR3 nucleotide sequence: TGTGCCAGCAGCTTGGTTGGGAATAGCAATCAGCCCCAGCATTTT. Variable domain in full (rest from reference TRBV5-5 and TRBJ1-5): DAGVTQSPTHLIKTRGQQVTLRCSPISGHKSVSWYQQVLGQGPQFIFQYYEKEERGRGNFPDRFSARQFPNYSSELNVNALLLGDSALYLCASSLVGNSNQPQHFGDGTRLSIL.

The chain carries TRBV2 and TRBJ1-5; no definite D call. Germline CDR1 is SNHLY and CDR2 is FYNNEI. V lost 7 bases to trimming and J lost 1 base, with 8 bases between them. The CDR3 spans 13 residues. DNA for the CDR3: TGTGCCAGCAACCCGGGAAGCAATCAGCCCCAGCATTTT. The encoded protein is CASNPGSNQPQHF.

This chain uses TRBV7-6 with TRBJ1-4, with 9 bases aligning to TRBD1. J was trimmed by 5 bases and V by 4 bases; bases with no gene match: 17. This CDR3 is built from 19 residues. From germline, CDR1 is SGHVS and CDR2 FNYEAQ. The CDR3 DNA reads TGTGCCAGCAGCTCCCACCCCCCGGGACAGGGATTTACCAATGAAAAACTGTTTTTT. Protein sequence: CASSSHPPGQGFTNEKLFF.

J is TRBJ2-7 and V is TRBV19; TRBD1 agrees at 9 bases. CDR1 and CDR2 from the germline V gene are LNHDA and SQIVND (reference sequence). This CDR3 has 13 amino acids. The ends lost 7 bases at V and 3 bases at J; junction bases unmatched: 4. The CDR3 DNA reads as TGTGCCAGTACCGGGACAGGGCACTACGAGCAGTACTTC. Protein: CASTGTGHYEQYF.

CDR3: CASSMGGGFNQPQHF. CDR3 bases: TGTGCCAGTAGTATGGGGGGAGGGTTCAATCAGCCCCAGCATTTT. The chain carries TRBV19 and TRBJ1-5; perhaps TRBD1 as D (5 bases). The germline V and J ends were trimmed by 3 bases and 3 bases, with 12 bases remaining between them. CDR1 LNHDA and CDR2 SQIVND come from the germline V gene (reference sequence). The CDR3 consists of 15 residues. The complete variable domain, with remaining parts taken from reference TRBV19 and TRBJ1-5, reads DGGITQSPKYLFRKEGQNVTLSCEQNLNHDAMYWYRQDPGQGLRLIYYSQIVNDFQKGDIAEGYSVSREKKESFPLTVTSAQKNPTAFYLCASSMGGGFNQPQHFGDGTRLSIL.

The V gene is TRBV6-5, the J gene TRBJ2-7; D call uncertain. The germline V gene has CDR1 MNHEY and CDR2 SVGAGI. V was pared by 3 bases and J by 4 bases, with 16 bases between. There are 15 residues in the CDR3. CDR3 sequence: CASSYDPQVPYEQYF. DNA of the CDR3: TGTGCCAGCAGTTATGACCCGCAAGTGCCTTACGAGCAGTACTTC.

V and J are TRBV19 and TRBJ2-3; 8 nucleotides agree with TRBD2. Germline V gene sequence: CDR1 LNHDA, CDR2 SQIVND (reference sequence). V lost 5 bases, J lost 2 bases, and 6 bases stayed unmatched. The CDR3 extends over 15 amino acids. In DNA, the CDR3 is TGTGCCAGTAGTTCCCGGGGGGGGAACACAGATACGCAGTATTTT. Its translation: CASSSRGGNTDTQYF.

This chain links TRBV11-2 with TRBJ2-1; 12 bases map to TRBD2. Germline V gene sequence: CDR1 SGHAT, CDR2 FQNNGV. This CDR3 contains 17 residues. Trimming cost V 5 bases and J 2 bases; bases outside gene matches: 7. DNA for the CDR3: TGTGCCAGCAGCCAGTCTAGCGGGGGGGCGACCTACAATGAGCAGTTCTTC. Its protein is CASSQSSGGATYNEQFF.

The CDR3 loop is CASSVVGSVGTDTQYF. The CDR3, as DNA: TGTGCCAGCAGCGTAGTCGGGTCTGTGGGGACAGATACGCAGTATTTT. The genes are TRBV9 and TRBJ2-3, with D unresolved. The V end lost 0 bases, the J end lost 3 bases, and 14 bases lay between the germline ends. Germline CDR1 SGDLS, CDR2 YYNGEE. CDR3 length: 16 amino acids.

The chain carries TRBV5-5 and TRBJ2-2; no clear D. Trimming shortened V by 2 bases and J by 8 bases, and 13 bases separated the two germline ends. This CDR3 has 14 residues. CDR1 and CDR2 (germline): SGHKS, YYEKEE (reference sequence). Here the CDR3 DNA reads TGTGCCAGCAGCTTAGGGCCAGGACCGGGGGAGCTGTTTTTT. Amino acid sequence: CASSLGPGPGELFF.

The chain employs TRBV7-9 and TRBJ1-5; D remains unclear. Trimming took off 1 base at V and 7 bases at J, with 11 bases between the two ends. The CDR3 consists of 14 residues. CDR1 and CDR2 from the germline V gene are SEHNR and FQNEAQ (reference sequence). The CDR3, as DNA: TGTGCCAGCAGCTTAGGGGATCGTGGGCAGCCCCAGCATTTT. This translates into CASSLGDRGQPQHF.

The chain carries TRBV7-9 and TRBJ2-7; D may be TRBD1 or TRBD2 (5 bases each). Trimming took 3 bases from V and 5 from J, leaving 20 bases between them. The germline CDR1 and CDR2 sequences are SEHNR and FQNEAQ (reference sequence). The CDR3 spans 16 residues. Here the CDR3 DNA reads TGTGCCAGCAGCTTTAGTCTTCTTGCAGGGACGGACGAGCAGTACTTC. Protein: CASSFSLLAGTDEQYF.

This rearrangement joins TRBV7-9 to TRBJ2-1; D is undetermined. The germline CDR1 and CDR2 sequences are SEHNR and FQNEAQ (reference sequence). The V and J ends lost 1 base and 4 bases respectively, with 14 bases between them. This CDR3 is 16 amino acids long. CDR3 sequence reads: CASSLVSRSRYNEQFF. The CDR3 region has the DNA TGTGCCAGCAGCTTAGTAAGTAGGTCACGTTACAATGAGCAGTTCTTC.

This chain links TRBV7-2 with TRBJ2-5, with D maybe TRBD2 (5 bases). Germline CDR1 and CDR2: SGHTA and FQGNSA. With 5 bases removed from V and 12 bases from J, the gap between germline ends came to 16 bases. This CDR3 is 12 amino acids long. The CDR3 spells CASSPDRATKYF. CDR3 DNA sequence: TGTGCCAGCAGCCCCGATAGAGCGACTAAGTACTTC.

The gene calls are TRBV18 and TRBJ1-1; 7 nucleotides align to TRBD1. This CDR3 has 16 amino acids. CDR1 is KGHSH and CDR2 is LQKENI in the germline V gene. Trimming removed 5 bases from V and 0 bases from J; junction bases left unmatched: 9. Here the CDR3 DNA reads TGTGCCAGCTCAACAGGGGCCCCACGCATGAACACTGAAGCTTTCTTT. This codes for CASSTGAPRMNTEAFF.

The J gene is TRBJ2-3, the V gene TRBV18; possible D gene TRBD1, 6 bases. Germline V gene data show CDR1 as KGHSH and CDR2 as LQKENI. Trimming stripped 3 bases from V and 3 bases from J, with 13 bases between. There are 15 residues in the CDR3. CDR3 amino acids: CASSPQQGSTDTQYF. Written as DNA, the CDR3 is TGTGCCAGCTCACCTCAACAGGGTTCGACAGATACGCAGTATTTT.

This chain uses TRBV13 with TRBJ2-1, with 9 bases fitting TRBD2. Germline lookup yields CDR1 PRHDT and CDR2 FYEKMQ (reference sequence). V trimming: 4 bases; J trimming: 9 bases; junction bases outside the gene matches: 16. The CDR3 is made up of 17 amino acids. The CDR3 sequence is CASSSRVGGGAVGEQFF. DNA for the CDR3: TGTGCCAGCAGCTCCCGCGTGGGCGGGGGGGCCGTTGGTGAGCAGTTCTTC.

This clone was observed a handful of times. This chain links TRBV6-5 with TRBJ1-6; D is unresolved. The CDR3 is 13 residues long. Germline CDR1 reads MNHEY; CDR2 reads SVGAGI. The germline V and J ends were trimmed by 0 bases and 8 bases, with 5 bases remaining between them. CDR3 nucleotide sequence: TGTGCCAGCAGTTACTCTAGGGATTCACCCCTCCACTTT. Protein product: CASSYSRDSPLHF.

The rearrangement links TRBV6-2 or TRBV6-3 to TRBJ1-5; 7 bases are a match to TRBD1. The CDR3 sequence is 14 residues long. J lost 5 bases, V lost 0 bases, and 1 base had no gene match. The germline V gene encodes CDR1 MNHEY and CDR2 SVGEGT. The CDR3 here is CASSYSGGHQPQHF. The CDR3 DNA reads TGTGCCAGCAGTTACTCAGGGGGCCATCAGCCCCAGCATTTT.

This clone was recorded once. The chain joins TRBV5-6 to TRBJ1-1; D gene uncertain. The ends were cut back, 1 base at V and 1 base at J, with 8 bases in the middle. The CDR3 contains 14 residues. The germline V gene has CDR1 SGHDT and CDR2 YYEEEE. This CDR3 reads CASSLPEKNTEAFF. Written as DNA, the CDR3 is TGTGCCAGCAGCTTGCCGGAAAAGAACACTGAAGCTTTCTTT.

This chain links TRBV5-4 with TRBJ2-7; D is perhaps TRBD2 (5 bases). The CDR3 loop spans 14 amino acids. V lost 1 base and J 2 bases, leaving 10 bases between the germline ends. Germline V gene lookup returns CDR1 SGHNT and CDR2 YYREEE (reference sequence). CDR3 coding DNA: TGTGCCAGCAGCTTGTCGCCCGGGGCCTACGAGCAGTACTTC. Amino acids: CASSLSPGAYEQYF.

The CDR3 DNA sequence: TGCGCCAGCAGCCAAGTGGCAGGGTCCGGCTACACCTTC. Translated, it gives CASSQVAGSGYTF. The V gene is TRBV4-3, the J gene TRBJ1-2; tentative D call: TRBD1 (5 bases). Trimming stripped 1 base from V and 8 bases from J, with 11 bases between. The CDR3 has 13 residues. The germline gives CDR1 LGHNA, CDR2 YSLEER.

The chain employs TRBV7-8 and TRBJ2-2; D is ambiguous. The CDR3 runs to 16 residues. The germline V and J ends were trimmed by 5 bases and 4 bases, with 17 bases remaining between them. Germline CDR1 reads SGHVS; CDR2 reads FQNEAQ. CDR3 DNA sequence: TGTGCCAGCAGCCCGGGCCTAGTCGCCCTCACCGGGGAGCTGTTTTTT. This sequence encodes CASSPGLVALTGELFF.